This T cell receptor beta chain was retrieved from a study of T cell responses to AZD1222 COVID-19 vaccine. The study, taken as a whole, reports: Repertoire samples came only from after the peak T cell response. Spike-wide vaccine-associated CD4 TCRs dominated at 160-218 and 743-854. Females made up more of the donors, who were largely white British, and clonal diversity may have come out too low.

The study pooled second doses at about 4 or about 12 weeks. V lost 3 bases to trimming and J lost 7 bases, with 22 bases between them. CDR1 and CDR2 (germline): SGHAT, FQNNGV. The CDR3 totals 16 residues. Only in-frame clones appear in the TCRdb table, and some are missing; sequencing was by immunoSEQ multiplex PCR. There are 75,000 or so clones in the sample; around 93% occur only once, and approximately 30% lies in the top ten. Notes on this clone: Antigen specificity is unknown.

This clonotype was sampled from an adult who received the AZD1222 COVID-19 vaccine. The sample consisted of peripheral blood, taken 28 days after the second AZD1222 dose. The chain uses TRBV11-2 and TRBJ2-7; D is unresolved. The CDR3 loop is CASSFGPSPASWEQYF. In nucleotides, the CDR3 is TGTGCCAGCAGCTTTGGACCGTCCCCGGCTTCATGGGAGCAGTACTTC. The variable domain in full, completed from reference TRBV11-2 and TRBJ2-7, reads EAGVAQSPRYKIIEKRQSVAFWCNPISGHATLYWYQQILGQGPKLLIQFQNNGVVDDSQLPKDRFSAERLKGVDSTLKIQPAKLEDSAVYLCASSFGPSPASWEQYFGPGTRLTVT.